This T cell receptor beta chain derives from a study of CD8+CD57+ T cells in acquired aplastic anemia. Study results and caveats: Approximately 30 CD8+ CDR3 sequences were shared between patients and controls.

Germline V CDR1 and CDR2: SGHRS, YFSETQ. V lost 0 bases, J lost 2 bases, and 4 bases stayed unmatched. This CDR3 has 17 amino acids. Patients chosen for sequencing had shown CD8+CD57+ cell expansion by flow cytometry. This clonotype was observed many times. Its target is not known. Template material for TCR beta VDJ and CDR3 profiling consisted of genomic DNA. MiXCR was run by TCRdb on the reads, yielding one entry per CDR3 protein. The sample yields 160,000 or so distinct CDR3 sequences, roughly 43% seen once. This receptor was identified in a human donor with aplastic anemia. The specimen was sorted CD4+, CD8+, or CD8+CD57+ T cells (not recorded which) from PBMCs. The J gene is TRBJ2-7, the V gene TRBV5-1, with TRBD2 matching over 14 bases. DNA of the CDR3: TGCGCCAGCAGCTTGGGACTAGCGGGAGGGCGAACCTACGAGCAGTACTTC. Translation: CASSLGLAGGRTYEQYF.